One and the same sample provided the 22 T cell receptor beta chains below, sequenced in a study of T cell responses to AZD1222 COVID-19 vaccine. TCRdb's copy holds only in-frame clones and misses some; the assay was immunoSEQ multiplex PCR. This table holds over 60,000 clones, roughly 87% found once. Source: peripheral blood, taken on day 0 of AZD1222 vaccination. These receptor sequences come from an adult in good health.

This chain uses TRBV4-3 with TRBJ2-7, with D possibly matching TRBD2 (5 bases). The CDR3 is made up of 15 amino acids. Germline V lookup: CDR1 LGHNA, CDR2 YSLEER. Deletions cut 0 bases from V and 4 bases from J, with 13 bases between. In DNA form, the CDR3 reads TGCGCCAGCAGCCAAGACGGGCTGGGAGTATACGAGCAGTACTTC. Protein: CASSQDGLGVYEQYF.

This clone came up a few times. V and J are TRBV7-2 and TRBJ1-1, with D unclear. The ends were cut back, 1 base at V and 0 bases at J, with 6 bases in the middle. CDR1 and CDR2 from the germline V gene are SGHTA and FQGNSA. This CDR3 is built from 14 residues. CDR3: CASSLGGLNTEAFF. CDR3 coding DNA: TGTGCCAGCAGCTTAGGGGGTTTGAACACTGAAGCTTTCTTT.

The CDR3 DNA is TGTGCCAGCAGCCAAGCCACGGTCCTCGATGGCTACACCTTC. Encoded protein: CASSQATVLDGYTF. This chain uses TRBV4-2 with TRBJ1-2; D unclear. The CDR3 sequence is 14 residues long. V was clipped by 1 base and J by 6 bases, with 12 bases between them. Germline loops: CDR1 LGHNA, CDR2 YNFKEQ.

The V gene is TRBV3-1 (or the pseudogene TRBV3-2), the J gene TRBJ1-1; D perhaps matches TRBD1 (5 bases). Per germline, CDR1 LGHDT and CDR2 YNNKEL (reference sequence). The CDR3 totals 15 residues. Between the trimmed V and J ends, which lost 5 bases and 0 bases, there was a span of 13 bases. The CDR3 DNA sequence: TGTGCCAGCAGCTTCCAGTGGGGGGTGAACACTGAAGCTTTCTTT. It is translated as CASSFQWGVNTEAFF.

The genes are TRBV30 and TRBJ1-1; 11 positions match TRBD1. Germline V gene sequence: CDR1 GTSNPN, CDR2 SVGIG (reference sequence). V lost 3 bases to trimming and J lost 10 bases; unmatched junction nucleotides: 10. The CDR3 loop spans 14 amino acids. The CDR3 nucleotides read TGTGCCTGGAGGTCGGGACAGGGGGGGGGACCAGCTTTCTTT. Protein sequence: CAWRSGQGGGPAFF.

The V gene is TRBV7-9, the J gene TRBJ1-2, with TRBD1 matching over 7 bases. Germline assignment: CDR1 SEHNR and CDR2 FQNEAQ (reference sequence). The V segment lost 3 bases and the J segment 3 bases; nucleotides outside the gene matches: 7. CDR3 length: 15 residues. Here the CDR3 DNA reads TGTGCCAGCAGCTTTTCGACAGGGATGGACTATGGCTACACCTTC. Its protein is CASSFSTGMDYGYTF.

CDR3 nucleotide sequence: TGTGCCACCACCGGACAGGGGGGTACTGAAGCTTTCTTT. This gives the protein CATTGQGGTEAFF. This chain joins TRBV24-1 and TRBJ1-1; 10 bases map to TRBD1. Trimming removed 8 bases from V and 5 bases from J; junction bases left unmatched: 4. The germline gives CDR1 KGHDR, CDR2 SFDVKD. This CDR3 spans 13 amino acids.

The gene calls are TRBV2 and TRBJ1-6; a possible D gene is TRBD1 (6 bases). V lost 7 bases and J 7 bases, leaving 11 bases between the germline ends. Germline V gene sequence: CDR1 SNHLY, CDR2 FYNNEI. The CDR3 has 13 residues. The CDR3 DNA follows: TGTGCCAGCATCAGGGGAAAAAATTCACCCCTCCACTTT. As protein: CASIRGKNSPLHF. The complete variable domain, with remaining parts taken from reference TRBV2 and TRBJ1-6, reads EPEVTQTPSHQVTQMGQEVILRCVPISNHLYFYWYRQILGQKVEFLVSFYNNEISEKSEIFDDQFSVERPDGSNFTLKIRSTKLEDSAMYFCASIRGKNSPLHFGNGTRLTVT.

The CDR3 region is CASRPGQNTGELFF. The DNA of the CDR3 is TGTGCCAGCAGGCCAGGACAGAACACCGGGGAGCTGTTTTTT. The chain employs TRBV9 and TRBJ2-2; tentative D call: TRBD1 (5 bases). The CDR3 runs to 14 residues. Trimming pared 5 bases from V and 1 base from J, leaving 9 bases between. In germline, CDR1 is SGDLS, CDR2 YYNGEE.

The V gene is TRBV7-2, the J gene TRBJ1-6, with 10 nucleotides matching TRBD1. The V gene end was trimmed by 3 bases and the J gene end by 6 bases; junction bases not matched to a gene: 2. CDR3 length: 15 residues. Germline V gives CDR1 SGHTA, CDR2 FQGNSA. For the CDR3, the DNA is TGTGCCAGCAGCTTGGGACAGGGGCGTAATTCACCCCTCCACTTT. As protein: CASSLGQGRNSPLHF.

The CDR3 DNA follows: TGCGCCAGCAGCCAAGAGGGGTGGACTGAGCAGTTCTTC. Encoded protein: CASSQEGWTEQFF. The V call is TRBV4-3, the J call TRBJ2-1; D unclear. Germline V CDR1 and CDR2: LGHNA, YSLEER. The CDR3 covers 13 residues. V was clipped by 0 bases and J by 9 bases, with 9 bases between them.

The V gene is TRBV25-1, the J gene TRBJ1-6; D call uncertain. Trimming took 1 base from V and 15 from J, leaving 19 bases between them. The CDR3 is made up of 15 amino acids. Germline V gives CDR1 MGHDK, CDR2 SYGVNS. The CDR3 spells CASSESSGQVRRLHF. In DNA form, the CDR3 reads TGTGCCAGCAGTGAATCCTCCGGTCAGGTCCGCCGCCTCCACTTT. Looking up the rest from reference TRBV25-1 and TRBJ1-6 gives the full variable domain: EADIYQTPRYLVIGTGKKITLECSQTMGHDKMYWYQQDPGMELHLIHYSYGVNSTEKGDLSSESTVSRIRTEHFPLTLESARPSHTSQYLCASSESSGQVRRLHFGNGTRLTVT.

This clone has just a few counts. The V and J genes are TRBV14 and TRBJ2-3; no firm D call. Germline CDR1 and CDR2: SGHDN and FVKESK. Trimming removed 1 base from V and 0 bases from J, with 8 bases in between. The CDR3 is 15 residues long. The CDR3 sequence is CASSQVTISTDTQYF. The CDR3 nucleotides are TGTGCCAGCAGCCAAGTCACCATCAGCACAGATACGCAGTATTTT.

The V and J genes are TRBV20-1 and TRBJ2-1, with a possible D match to TRBD2 (6 bases). Germline CDR1 reads DFQATT; CDR2 reads SNEGSKA (reference sequence). The CDR3 sequence is 11 residues long. V was shortened by 7 bases and J by 9 bases, with 13 bases between the two germline ends. CDR3 sequence (DNA): TGCAGTGGGTCGGGGGAGAGTGAGCAGTTCTTC. Protein sequence: CSGSGESEQFF.

The chain couples TRBV29-1 to TRBJ1-2; D is perhaps TRBD1 (6 bases). V was shortened by 2 bases and J by 0 bases, with 25 bases between the two germline ends. CDR3 length: 19 residues. Germline V gene sequence: CDR1 SQVTM, CDR2 ANQGSEA. This CDR3 is CSVERWVYTGSAANYGYTF. CDR3 DNA sequence: TGCAGCGTTGAACGGTGGGTCTATACAGGGTCAGCCGCTAACTATGGCTACACCTTC.

The V call is TRBV5-1, the J call TRBJ1-4; D might be TRBD1 (6 bases). Germline lookup yields CDR1 SGHRS and CDR2 YFSETQ. The CDR3 spans 15 residues. With 0 bases removed from V and 3 bases from J, the gap between germline ends came to 9 bases. The CDR3 DNA reads as TGCGCCAGCAGCTTGGCAGGGGCGGCTAATGAAAAACTGTTTTTT. This codes for CASSLAGAANEKLFF.

In this sample, this clone turned up a few times. The chain combines TRBV29-1 with TRBJ1-1, with D possibly TRBD1 on 5 matching bases. Germline V gene data show CDR1 as SQVTM and CDR2 as ANQGSEA. This CDR3 has 14 residues. V was pared by 4 bases and J by 4 bases, with 16 bases between. CDR3 protein: CSVARAAGVTEAFF. In nucleotides, the CDR3 is TGCAGCGTTGCGCGCGCCGCGGGGGTCACTGAAGCTTTCTTT.

The count of this clone is one. This chain links TRBV5-4 with TRBJ2-1, with a tentative D call TRBD1 (6 bases). The ends were cut back, 2 bases at V and 5 bases at J, with 14 bases in the middle. This CDR3 is built from 15 residues. Germline CDR1 and CDR2: SGHNT and YYREEE (reference sequence). CDR3 coding DNA: TGTGCCAGCAGCTTAAGAGGGGGAAGGGACAATGAGCAGTTCTTC. As protein: CASSLRGGRDNEQFF.

The genes are TRBV6-5 and TRBJ1-3; D unresolved. Between the trimmed V and J ends, which lost 5 bases and 2 bases, there was a span of 10 bases. The CDR3 covers 14 residues. Germline-derived CDR1 and CDR2 are MNHEY and SVGAGI. For the CDR3, the DNA is TGTGCCAGCAGTATACAACGGGCTGGAAACACCATATATTTT. It translates to CASSIQRAGNTIYF.

The chain has TRBV2 and TRBJ1-2, with 8 bases fitting TRBD1. V shed 8 bases, J shed 5 bases, and the junction held 13 bases outside the gene matches. The CDR3 totals 15 residues. Germline V CDR1 and CDR2: SNHLY, FYNNEI. The CDR3, as DNA: TGTGCCAGCTCGCAGGGACAGGTTCCTTTTTATGGCTACACCTTC. Protein product: CASSQGQVPFYGYTF.

This clone was counted a single time. The chain has TRBV7-2 and TRBJ1-2; no reliable D call. This CDR3 is built from 14 residues. Germline V lookup: CDR1 SGHTA, CDR2 FQGNSA. With 6 bases removed from V and 5 bases from J, the gap between germline ends came to 16 bases. The CDR3 coding sequence is TGTGCCAGCAGTTACCGGGTTTCATCATATGGCTACACCTTC. Its translation: CASSYRVSSYGYTF.

This chain uses TRBV3-1 (or the pseudogene TRBV3-2) with TRBJ2-1; D unclear. CDR3 size: 16 residues. V lost 0 bases, J lost 0 bases, and 9 bases lay in between. Germline V gene data show CDR1 as LGHDT and CDR2 as YNNKEL (reference sequence). The CDR3: CASSQDLDVSYNEQFF. CDR3 DNA sequence: TGTGCCAGCAGCCAAGATCTGGACGTCTCCTACAATGAGCAGTTCTTC.